This T cell receptor (beta chain) emerged from a study of T cell responses to AZD1222 COVID-19 vaccine (dated by TCRdb to about 2021). A note on the overall study: TCR sequencing was performed for more than 230 trial participants, of whom about 210 were given two doses of AZD1222 and some 26 were given two doses of MenACWY control vaccine. Trial participants were enrolled by age into 18-55, 56-69 and 70-plus year subgroups, with approximately 160, 26 and 62 TCR-sequenced participants respectively. Overall study results and their limits: No day 14 peak-response samples were available, so repertoires were characterized only after the peak T cell response. Reportedly, almost half of the unique spike-specific TCRs recognized epitopes lying outside the regions that are mutated in the B.1.351 and B.1.1.7 variants. A significant rise in spike-specific TCR breadth and depth was observed after two AZD1222 doses relative to day 0 and relative to MenACWY recipients. Conclusions about previously exposed vaccinees were limited because only six AZD1222 recipients were SARS-CoV-2 seropositive at baseline. The whole spike protein was spanned by vaccine-associated CD4 TCRs, and dominant responses were seen in regions 160-218 and 743-854. Participants were mostly white British and included more females than males, and it was suggested by the authors that clonal diversity may have been underestimated. The 56-69-year group was small, and its depth increase did not reach significance, likely because of low power.

This clone was seen more than once but under ten times. There is no known antigen for this receptor. No base quality values were provided; no much bigger clone lies one nucleotide off. The time point label corresponds to: baseline before first vaccination. This sample's treatment or condition label indicates: meningococcal conjugate vaccine given as trial control. The vaccinee samples were drawn from two UK trials, COV001 and COV002, one of which was a single-blind randomized controlled phase 2/3 trial testing AZD1222 (ChAdOx1 nCoV-19) in healthy adults. For TCRbeta chain sequencing, PBMC samples from trial participants were taken at day 0 and at day 28 after the second dose. The CDR3 regions of human TCRbeta chains were subjected to immunosequencing. The study's processing was this. Repertoire TCRs were checked for matches against a reference library of SARS-CoV-2-specific TCRs that had been generated using the MIRA antigen-specificity platform. Breadth was defined as the fraction of unique TCRs that were SARS-CoV-2-associated. Depth was defined as the fraction of total T cells that were SARS-CoV-2-associated. Each spike-specific TCR was assigned to its reactive spike region and to a CD4 or CD8 class using the MIRA data. Log10-transformed breadth and depth values were compared by one-way ANOVA with Sidak's multiple comparisons tests. TCRdb's version of the immuneACCESS table is confined to in-frame rearrangements and falls short of the full clone set. An unresolved V gene accounts for under half of the shortfall where checked; the remainder is of unknown origin. The D gene and trimming were derived from the DNA, and the V and J assignments and clone size from that table. This sample is represented by about 150,000 clones; approximately 85% of them were singletons. The ten largest account for about 3.8% of the sample.

This TCR was sampled from an adult in good health. The source material was peripheral blood, sampled on day 0 of MenACWY control vaccination.

CDR3 loop: CAIATGALSHEQYV. The DNA sequence is given as TGTGCCATCGCAACCGGGGCCCTATCCCACGAGCAGTACGTC. The chain is assembled from TRBV10-3 and TRBJ2-7; the D call is possibly TRBD1 or TRBD2, each sharing 5 bases. Per the germline V gene, ENHRY is the CDR1 and SYGVKD is the CDR2. Reading from cysteine to valine, the CDR3 counts 14 amino acids. Just CDR3 DNA is preserved here, 42 bases in frame from base 1. The V and J ends are trimmed by 8 bases and 5 bases, leaving 19 bases between them.